This T cell receptor (beta chain) appears in the sequencing data of a study of CD8 T cells in Susac syndrome (dated by TCRdb to the late 2010s). Study-level background: Of the Susac syndrome patients who were sequenced, more than five had clinically active disease and about 8 were in clinical remission. The study used repertoire sequencing to test whether antigen drove CD8+ T cell activation and differentiation in Susac syndrome. At the time of blood withdrawal, Susac syndrome patients were either therapy-naive, taking corticosteroids (with some also receiving IVIg), or on IVIg alone.

RNA was extracted using the RNeasy kit, and roughly 0.5 to 1 microgram was reverse transcribed with random hexamers. The immunoSEQ multiplex PCR assay, covering 54 Vbeta and 13 Jbeta segments, was used to amplify TCR beta CDR3 regions. PCR amplification bias was corrected using a synthetic template baseline for primer optimization and computational correction. Processing in the source paper ran as follows. Reads were annotated to V, D and J genes per IMGT and analyzed with immunoSEQ Analyzer, keeping only productive sequences. To calculate clonality, Shannon entropy was normalized by log2 of the number of productive unique sequences and then subtracted from one. Public and private clones were assessed among the 100 most prevalent clones of each patient and control. Clones were defined as Susac-specific when absent from the healthy and MS cohorts, from about a thousand published viral clones and from other ImmuneACCESS disease sequences. Through fastp at Q25 and MiXCR, TCRdb rebuilt clones from the public reads, retaining in-frame beta chains. A single entry per CDR3 protein holds the most common genes and DNA from its merged rows. These V and J calls rely on TCRdb rather than the paper's analysis. The sample table lists about 190,000 distinct CDR3 sequences, almost 96% of them with a count of one. Roughly 0.098% of the sample belongs to the ten largest clones.

Here is what the overall study found, with its caveats: The number of individuals in the TCR sequencing and HLA analysis was recognized as being relatively small. In patients with Susac syndrome, the CD4+ T cell repertoire showed no detectable clonal expansion.

Concerning this clonotype itself: Its antigen has not been determined. One base away there is no much larger clone; base qualities are not given.

Peripheral blood CD8+ and CD4+ T cells from healthy donors, Susac syndrome patients and multiple sclerosis patients were profiled using high-throughput TCR beta sequencing. The Susac syndrome patients fulfilled recently defined diagnostic criteria for either definite or probable disease. CD8+ TEMRA cells were enriched by FACS, while bulk CD8+ and CD4+ T cells were purified by magnetic negative isolation. Blood was drawn into EDTA tubes, processed within 24 hours, and PBMCs were isolated by density gradient centrifugation. PBMCs intended for TCR sequencing were cryopreserved in liquid nitrogen and thawed later in a water bath at 37 degrees C. The sorted or isolated CD4+, CD8+ and CD8+ TEMRA cells had a purity of 90% or higher. Looking up the germline V gene yields CDR1 SGHTA and CDR2 FQGNSA. The CDR3 runs 14 residues from the cysteine to the phenylalanine. Just CDR3 DNA is preserved here, 42 bases in frame from base 1. V lost 5 bases and J lost 4 bases, and the count of bases not matched to a germline gene is 8.

Sequencing was carried out using CD4+ T cells from PBMCs. The V gene is TRBV7-2 and the J gene is TRBJ2-7; TRBD2 matches 7 bases in the middle. This TCR was recovered from a human donor with Susac syndrome. CDR3 protein: CASSPSPGGYEQYF. The DNA sequence is given as TGTGCCAGCAGCCCGTCACCGGGGGGTTACGAGCAGTACTTC.